The subject of this entry is one TCR beta chain. The antigen remains undetermined. From germline, CDR1 is SGHAT and CDR2 FQNNGV. The CDR3 extends over 16 amino acids. V was trimmed by 5 bases and J by 5 bases, leaving 18 bases between them. Deep level was the assay's run setting. Only in-frame clones appear in the TCRdb table, and some are missing; sequencing was by immunoSEQ multiplex PCR. The profile shows 550,000 to 750,000 clones, 90% to 95% of them singletons. The data belong to a study of shared clonotypes between healthy human individuals. Study details: Three CD4 naive, three CD4 memory, two CD8 naive and one CD8 memory plate were used per donor. General observations from the study: Generally, naive subsets (rather than memory subsets) showed larger estimated richness. Relative to their counterparts shared across all four donors, non-shared clonotypes exhibited diminished generation probabilities.

Naive CD8 isolation took CD45RO-negative cells positively selected for CCR7 and excluded terminally differentiated effector memory CD45RA+ cells. The TCR originated in a young man in good health. Sequenced input: naive CD8+ T cells sorted from blood. The chain has TRBV11-2 and TRBJ2-2; D unclear. CDR3 nucleotides: TGTGCCAGCAGCAACATGGAGCTACTTGGGACCGGGGAGCTGTTTTTT. It yields the protein CASSNMELLGTGELFF.